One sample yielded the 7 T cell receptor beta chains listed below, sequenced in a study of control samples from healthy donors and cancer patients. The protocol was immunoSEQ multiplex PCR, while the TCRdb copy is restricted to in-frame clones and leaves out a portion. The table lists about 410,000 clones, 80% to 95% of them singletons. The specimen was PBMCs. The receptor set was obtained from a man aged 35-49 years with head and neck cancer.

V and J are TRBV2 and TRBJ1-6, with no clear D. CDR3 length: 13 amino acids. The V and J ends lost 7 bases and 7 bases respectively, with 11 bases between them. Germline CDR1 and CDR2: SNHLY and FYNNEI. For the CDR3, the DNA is TGTGCCAGCAAGTCCAGTTACAATTCACCCCTCCACTTT. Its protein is CASKSSYNSPLHF.

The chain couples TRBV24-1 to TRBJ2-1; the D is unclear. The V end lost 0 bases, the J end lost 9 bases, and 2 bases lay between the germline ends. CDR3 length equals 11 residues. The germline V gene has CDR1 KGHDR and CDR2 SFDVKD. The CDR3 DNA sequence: TGTGCCACCAGTGATTTGTCTGAGCAGTTCTTC. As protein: CATSDLSEQFF.

The CDR3: CASSRGVDEQFF. The CDR3 nucleotides are TGTGCCAGCAGCCGAGGGGTCGATGAGCAGTTCTTC. The chain recombines TRBV3-1 (or the pseudogene TRBV3-2) with TRBJ2-1, with D perhaps matching TRBD1 or TRBD2 (5 bases each). The CDR3 is made up of 12 amino acids. The V gene lost 4 bases and the J gene lost 8 bases, with 9 bases spanning the gap. CDR1 and CDR2 from the germline V gene are LGHDT and YNNKEL (reference sequence).

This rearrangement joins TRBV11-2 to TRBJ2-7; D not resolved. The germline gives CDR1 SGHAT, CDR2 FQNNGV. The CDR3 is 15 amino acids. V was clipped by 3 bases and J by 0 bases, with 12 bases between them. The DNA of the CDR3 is TGTGCCAGCAGCTTTTGGACGGAGCCCTCCTACGAGCAGTACTTC. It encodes CASSFWTEPSYEQYF.

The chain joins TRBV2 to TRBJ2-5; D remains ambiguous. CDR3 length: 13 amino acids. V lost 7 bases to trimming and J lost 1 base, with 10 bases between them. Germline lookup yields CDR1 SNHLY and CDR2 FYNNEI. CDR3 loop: CASTYPFQETQYF. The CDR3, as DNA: TGTGCCAGCACGTACCCCTTCCAAGAGACCCAGTACTTC.

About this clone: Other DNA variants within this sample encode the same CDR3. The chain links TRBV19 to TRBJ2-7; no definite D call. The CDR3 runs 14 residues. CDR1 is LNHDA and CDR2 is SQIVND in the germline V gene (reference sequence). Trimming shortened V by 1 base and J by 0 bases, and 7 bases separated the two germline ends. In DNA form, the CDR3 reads TGTGCCAGTAGTATAGGGGGAATCTCCTACGAGCAGTACTTC. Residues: CASSIGGISYEQYF.

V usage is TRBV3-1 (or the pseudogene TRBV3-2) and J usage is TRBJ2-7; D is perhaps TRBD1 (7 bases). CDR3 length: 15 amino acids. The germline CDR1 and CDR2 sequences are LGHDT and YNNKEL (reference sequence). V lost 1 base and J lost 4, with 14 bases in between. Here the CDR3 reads CASSQGPRGDYEQYF. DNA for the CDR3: TGTGCCAGCAGCCAAGGACCCAGGGGGGATTACGAGCAGTACTTC.